This T cell receptor (beta chain) was found in a study of metastatic and nonmetastatic thyroid tumors. Study details: Repertoire comparison spanned blood and tumor or nodule tissue of malignant and benign thyroid patients. Study findings and constraints: Benign nodules reportedly had significantly lower TCR beta diversity than malignant thyroid tumors in blood and tumor.

Per the study methods: The study took CDR3 differences across clinicopathological groups and made a distant-metastasis classifier for papillary thyroid cancer from them. TCRdb reprocessed the PCR reads using MiXCR. TCRdb's processing, not the authors' own work, is the source of the V and J calls. Of 25,000 or so clones in the sample, about 16% were seen once. Thyroid surgery was preceded by no treatment in any patient. The V and J ends lost 3 bases and 0 bases respectively, with 15 bases between them. In germline, CDR1 is DFQATT, CDR2 SNEGSKA (reference sequence). This CDR3 region has 16 residues. The sample holds many counts of this clone. Its antigen is currently unknown.

This chain connects TRBV20-1 to TRBJ1-5, with unresolved D. The TCR was taken from a male donor with papillary thyroid cancer or a benign thyroid nodule (not recorded which). Some clones in this sample may be carry-over from other donors' samples. What was sequenced was blood. The CDR3 region has the DNA TGCAGTGCTAGCCCTTATTTCGGGAATAGCAATCAGCCCCAGCATTTT. It yields the protein CSASPYFGNSNQPQHF.